This TCR beta chain was sequenced for a study of T cell responses to AZD1222 COVID-19 vaccine. Points from the study as a whole: White British ancestry dominated among donors, who included more females, and clonal diversity was possibly underestimated.

This CDR3 is 12 amino acids long. CDR1 GTSNPN and CDR2 SVGIG come from the germline V gene (reference sequence). V lost 4 bases and J lost 10, with 14 bases in between. Clones were read by immunoSEQ multiplex PCR, and TCRdb kept only the in-frame ones, dropping some. The data hold 150,000 or so clones, with more than 75% observed a single time. This clone was counted many times. Its specificity is not known. The chain recombines TRBV30 with TRBJ2-1; possible D gene TRBD1, 5 bases. This clonotype was sampled from an adult in good health. The source was peripheral blood, collected on day 0 of MenACWY control vaccination. The CDR3 sequence is CAWNPDSLEQFF. The CDR3 DNA reads as TGTGCCTGGAACCCCGACAGCCTAGAGCAGTTCTTC.